The next 19 T cell receptor beta chains were all read from a single sample in a study of tumor-infiltrating lymphocytes in localized non-small cell lung cancer. Data came from immunoSEQ multiplex PCR; TCRdb stores just in-frame clones and leaves some out. The sample includes some 8,400 clones, approximately 80% of them seen just once. The sample consisted of lung tumor tissue. These receptors were taken from a human donor with non-small cell lung cancer.

This clone was detected only a few times. J is TRBJ1-1 and V is TRBV6-6; D is uncertain. The CDR3 sequence is 13 residues long. V lost 6 bases, J lost 1 base, and 9 bases lay in between. The germline gives CDR1 MNHNY, CDR2 SVGAGI (reference sequence). Here the CDR3 reads CASSQDTNTEAFF. For the CDR3, the DNA is TGTGCCAGCAGCCAAGACACGAACACTGAAGCTTTCTTT.

The chain links TRBV30 to TRBJ1-5, with TRBD1 as a possible D gene (6 bases). Germline lookup yields CDR1 GTSNPN and CDR2 SVGIG (reference sequence). The CDR3 sequence is 15 residues long. V was pared by 1 base and J by 0 bases, with 10 bases between. The CDR3 nucleotides read TGTGCCTGGAGTGGTACAGGGCGTAGCAATCAGCCCCAGCATTTT. Translation gives CAWSGTGRSNQPQHF.

The rearrangement links TRBV4-3 to TRBJ2-7, with unresolved D. V was clipped by 3 bases and J by 6 bases, with 12 bases between them. The CDR3 totals 13 residues. CDR1 is LGHNA, CDR2 YSLEER, per germline. The CDR3: CASSQEPRTEQYF. The DNA for the CDR3 is TGCGCCAGCAGCCAGGAACCGAGGACCGAGCAGTACTTC.

The chain joins TRBV6-1 to TRBJ2-5, with TRBD1 matching 9 bases. The end of the DNA is better explained by TRBJ2-7, so the J call may be wrong. CDR1 is MNHNS and CDR2 is SASEGT in the germline V gene. The CDR3 runs to 13 residues. CDR3 residues: CASKPGQGYEQYF. The CDR3 region has the DNA TGTGCCAGCAAACCGGGACAGGGCTACGAGCAGTACTTC.

V is TRBV30 and J is TRBJ1-1; 7 bases line up with TRBD1. Germline CDR1 reads GTSNPN; CDR2 reads SVGIG (reference sequence). The CDR3 contains 10 residues. After removal of 5 bases from V and 8 bases from J, the junction contained 2 bases not matched to a gene. CDR3 loop: CAWDRVEAFF. CDR3 nucleotides: TGTGCCTGGGACAGGGTAGAAGCTTTCTTT.

The V and J genes are TRBV7-9 and TRBJ1-1; D is unresolved. The germline V gene has CDR1 SEHNR and CDR2 FQNEAQ (reference sequence). V was trimmed by 9 bases and J by 7 bases, leaving 12 bases between them. CDR3 length: 11 residues. The CDR3 sequence is CASTEWGEAFF. Here the CDR3 DNA reads TGTGCCAGTACTGAGTGGGGTGAAGCTTTCTTT.

This chain connects TRBV19 to TRBJ2-1; a possible D gene is TRBD2 (5 bases). Looked up from germline, CDR1 is LNHDA and CDR2 is SQIVND (reference sequence). Trimming took off 5 bases at V and 8 bases at J, with 10 bases between the two ends. The CDR3 length is 12 residues. The chain's CDR3 is CASSPREDEQFF. The CDR3 nucleotides are TGTGCCAGTAGTCCCCGGGAAGATGAGCAGTTCTTC.

The chain has TRBV18 and TRBJ1-1; 7 bases map to TRBD1. Germline CDR1 and CDR2: KGHSH and LQKENI. After removal of 3 bases from V and 3 bases from J, the junction contained 7 bases not matched to a gene. The CDR3 contains 15 residues. CDR3 in amino acids: CASSPIEGADTEAFF. In DNA form, the CDR3 reads TGTGCCAGCTCACCCATCGAGGGGGCGGACACTGAAGCTTTCTTT.

The gene calls are TRBV25-1 and TRBJ1-2, with D perhaps matching TRBD1 (6 bases). The germline V gene encodes CDR1 MGHDK and CDR2 SYGVNS. The CDR3 length is 14 residues. The V end was cut by 4 bases, the J end by 6 bases, with 15 bases between. CDR3 coding DNA: TGTGCCAGCAGTGGGGAGGGGGAGAGTGATGGCTACACCTTC. Protein: CASSGEGESDGYTF.

A few counts support this clone. The chain combines TRBV21-1 with TRBJ2-7; TRBD1, as called in the table, went unchecked against the DNA. TRBV21-1 is noted as a pseudogene. The CDR3 length is 14 residues. The CDR3, as DNA: TGTGCCAGCATCCAGGGTTGCAGCTCCTACGAGCAGTACTTC. Encoded protein: CASIQGCSSYEQYF.

The genes are TRBV7-9 and TRBJ2-5; TRBD1 might be the D (5 bases). The V and J ends lost 8 bases and 1 base respectively, with 11 bases between them. The CDR3 length is 13 residues. Germline values: CDR1 SEHNR, CDR2 FQNEAQ (reference sequence). CDR3 nucleotides: TGTGCCAGCGTAGGGGTGGCCCAAGAGACCCAGTACTTC. Protein product: CASVGVAQETQYF.

This sequence joins TRBV18 and TRBJ2-7; TRBD1 matches at 9 bases. Germline loops: CDR1 KGHSH, CDR2 LQKENI. The trim removed 4 bases at V and 5 bases at J, leaving 9 bases unmatched. The CDR3 has 15 amino acids. For the CDR3, the DNA is TGTGCCAGCTCACGGCCGGGACAGGGTTTCCACGAGCAGTACTTC. This translates into CASSRPGQGFHEQYF.

The chain links TRBV9 to TRBJ2-3, with D unclear. Germline CDR1 SGDLS, CDR2 YYNGEE. The CDR3 has 14 residues. V was cut by 1 base and J by 2 bases, with 8 bases left in between. The CDR3 bases are TGTGCCAGCAGCGTAACCGTCTACACAGATACGCAGTATTTT. This sequence encodes CASSVTVYTDTQYF.

This clone was found a few times. The chain links TRBV7-2 to TRBJ1-2, with 9 bases matching TRBD1. The CDR3 is made up of 16 amino acids. CDR1 SGHTA and CDR2 FQGNSA come from the germline V gene. Germline trimming cut 8 bases from V and 7 bases from J; bases unmatched to any gene: 17. CDR3 residues: CASGGNRGQGSGGYTF. CDR3 bases: TGTGCCAGCGGGGGAAACAGGGGGCAAGGGTCGGGTGGCTACACCTTC.

The chain employs TRBV6-1 and TRBJ1-2; possible D gene TRBD1, 5 bases. V was shortened by 5 bases and J by 7 bases, with 11 bases between the two germline ends. CDR3 length equals 12 residues. The V gene's germline CDR1 is MNHNS and CDR2 SASEGT. For the CDR3, the DNA is TGTGCCAGCAGTTGGGGCCCTGCTGGCTACACCTTC. This codes for CASSWGPAGYTF.

The V gene is TRBV12-5, the J gene TRBJ2-1; the match to TRBD2 covers 14 bases. This CDR3 is built from 16 residues. With 6 bases clipped from V and 1 base from J, the junction kept 2 bases outside the gene matches. In germline, CDR1 is LGHNT, CDR2 FRNRAP. The CDR3 here is CASGRTSGRSYNEQFF. The CDR3 nucleotides are TGTGCTAGTGGACGGACTAGCGGGAGGTCCTACAATGAGCAGTTCTTC.

This clone came up once. V is TRBV4-1 and J is TRBJ1-2; 7 nucleotides match TRBD1. V dropped 3 bases and J dropped 1; count of bases not matched to a gene: 2. The CDR3 length is 14 residues. Germline V gene lookup returns CDR1 MGHRA and CDR2 YSYEKL. The CDR3 spells CASSQDRINYGYTF. The CDR3 DNA sequence: TGCGCCAGCAGCCAGGACAGGATTAACTATGGCTACACCTTC.

This clone appeared a single time. J is TRBJ2-3 and V is TRBV11-2; 11 bases align to TRBD2. The CDR3 totals 16 residues. Losses at the gene ends were 4 bases for V and 5 bases for J; bases not matched to a gene: 8. Germline values: CDR1 SGHAT, CDR2 FQNNGV. For the CDR3, the DNA is TGTGCCAGCAGCTATCACGGGACTAGCGGAAAAGATACGCAGTATTTT. Translated: CASSYHGTSGKDTQYF.

The genes are TRBV19 and TRBJ2-2; 8 bases agree with TRBD1. Germline V gives CDR1 LNHDA, CDR2 SQIVND (reference sequence). The CDR3 is 14 amino acids. V trimming: 6 bases; J trimming: 5 bases; junction bases outside the gene matches: 5. In DNA form, the CDR3 reads TGTGCCAGTAGATTGCGACAGGGGACCGGGGAGCTGTTTTTT. Protein: CASRLRQGTGELFF. Combining the CDR3 with reference TRBV19 and TRBJ2-2 gives the whole variable domain DGGITQSPKYLFRKEGQNVTLSCEQNLNHDAMYWYRQDPGQGLRLIYYSQIVNDFQKGDIAEGYSVSREKKESFPLTVTSAQKNPTAFYLCASRLRQGTGELFFGEGSRLTVL.